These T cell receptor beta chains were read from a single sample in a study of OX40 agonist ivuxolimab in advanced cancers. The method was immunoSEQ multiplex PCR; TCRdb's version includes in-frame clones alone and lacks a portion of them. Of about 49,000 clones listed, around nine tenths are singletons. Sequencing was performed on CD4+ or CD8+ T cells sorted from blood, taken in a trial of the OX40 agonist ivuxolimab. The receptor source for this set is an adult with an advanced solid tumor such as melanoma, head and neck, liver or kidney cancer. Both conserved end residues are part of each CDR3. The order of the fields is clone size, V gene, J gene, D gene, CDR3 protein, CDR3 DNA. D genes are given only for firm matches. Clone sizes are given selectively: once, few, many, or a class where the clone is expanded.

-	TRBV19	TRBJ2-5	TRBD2	CASRGLAGTYQETQYF	TGTGCCAGTAGAGGACTAGCGGGGACGTACCAAGAGACCCAGTACTTC
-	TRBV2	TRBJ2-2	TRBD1	CASSETGGKNGELFF	TGTGCCAGCAGTGAAACAGGGGGCAAGAACGGGGAGCTGTTTTTT
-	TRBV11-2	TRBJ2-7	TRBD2	CASSLIAGVAEQYF	TGTGCCAGCAGCTTAATAGCGGGAGTGGCCGAGCAGTACTTC
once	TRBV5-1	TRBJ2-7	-	CASSLDRNYEQYF	TGCGCCAGCAGCTTGGACAGGAATTACGAGCAGTACTTC
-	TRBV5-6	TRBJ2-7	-	CASSPTLAVYEQYF	TGTGCCAGCAGCCCAACTCTAGCAGTCTACGAGCAGTACTTC
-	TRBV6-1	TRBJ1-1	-	CASNFGGQGTEAFF	TGTGCCAGTAATTTTGGGGGCCAGGGCACTGAAGCTTTCTTT
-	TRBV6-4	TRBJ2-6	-	CASTTDSGANVLTF	TGTGCCAGCACCACAGACTCTGGGGCCAACGTCCTGACTTTC
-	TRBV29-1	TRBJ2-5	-	CSGGRAQETQYF	TGCAGCGGGGGACGGGCCCAAGAGACCCAGTACTTC
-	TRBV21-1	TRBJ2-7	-	CASLTPGTSGSKVDEQYF	TGTGCCAGCCTCACCCCCGGGACTAGCGGGAGTAAGGTAGACGAGCAGTACTTC
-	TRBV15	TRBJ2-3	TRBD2	CATSRDAGRGTDTQYF	TGTGCCACCAGCAGAGATGCCGGGAGGGGCACAGATACGCAGTATTTT
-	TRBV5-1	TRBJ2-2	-	CASSFLQANTGELFF	TGCGCCAGCAGCTTTTTACAAGCGAACACCGGGGAGCTGTTTTTT
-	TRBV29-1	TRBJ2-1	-	CSVERYAGGNEQFF	TGCAGCGTTGAAAGATATGCGGGTGGCAATGAGCAGTTCTTC
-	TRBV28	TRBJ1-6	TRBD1	CASSLGQGNNSPLHF	TGTGCCAGCAGTTTAGGACAGGGAAATAATTCACCCCTCCACTTT
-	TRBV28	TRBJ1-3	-	CASSLSGRSSGNTIYF	TGTGCCAGCAGTTTATCTGGCAGGAGCTCTGGAAACACCATATATTTT
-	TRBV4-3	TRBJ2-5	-	CASSRGRTETQYF	TGCGCCAGCAGCAGGGGCAGGACAGAGACCCAGTACTTC
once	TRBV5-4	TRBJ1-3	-	CASSPEVTGNTIYF	TGTGCCAGCAGCCCGGAAGTTACTGGAAACACCATATATTTT
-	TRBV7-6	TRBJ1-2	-	CASSQIQGAYTF	TGTGCCAGCAGCCAGATACAGGGAGCCTACACCTTC
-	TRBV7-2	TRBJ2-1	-	CASSPTGIDEQFF	TGTGCCAGCAGCCCCACAGGGATCGATGAGCAGTTCTTC
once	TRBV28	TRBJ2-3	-	CASSVSRTHTDTQYF	TGTGCCAGCAGTGTTAGTCGGACCCACACAGATACGCAGTATTTT
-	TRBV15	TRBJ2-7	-	CATSREDSYEQYF	TGTGCCACCAGCAGAGAGGACAGTTACGAGCAGTACTTC
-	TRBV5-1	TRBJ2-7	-	CASLGGRLEQYF	TGCGCCAGCTTGGGGGGTCGCCTCGAGCAGTACTTC
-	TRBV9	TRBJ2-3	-	CASSERTTKGGDTQYF	TGTGCCAGCAGCGAGCGGACAACCAAGGGGGGAGATACGCAGTATTTT
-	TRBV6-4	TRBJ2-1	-	CASSDGGGRRYNEQFF	TGTGCCAGCAGTGACGGGGGAGGTCGACGCTACAATGAGCAGTTCTTC
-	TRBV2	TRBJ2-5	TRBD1	CASSDDRAKTQYF	TGTGCCAGCAGTGACGACAGGGCGAAGACCCAGTACTTC
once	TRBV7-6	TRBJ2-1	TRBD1	CASSFRDRAYNEQFF	TGTGCCAGCAGCTTTAGAGACAGGGCCTACAATGAGCAGTTCTTC
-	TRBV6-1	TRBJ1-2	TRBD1	CASSEISDRGVSYTF	TGTGCCAGCAGTGAAATCTCGGACAGGGGAGTAAGCTACACCTTC